What follows describes a single T cell receptor beta chain. Per the original data handling: Reference gene primer amplification yielded estimated nucleated cell counts. The repertoire was sequenced with immunoSEQ multiplex PCR; TCRdb's copy has only in-frame clones and lacks some. From that table come the V and J calls and clone size; the DNA was used to work out D and trimming. Here the sample spans under 85,000 clones, 80% to 85% being singletons. The V gene's germline CDR1 is LGHNA and CDR2 YNFKEQ. CDR3 length: 15 residues. The germline V and J ends were trimmed by 4 bases and 4 bases, with 14 bases remaining between them. This sample is drawn from a study of blood T cell repertoires in COVID-19. In the study overall: The United States, Italy and Spain supplied acute and convalescent COVID-19 samples. PBMCs, B-cell-depleted T cells, or T cells were the source of the cDNA or gDNA that made up the material.

V is TRBV4-2 and J is TRBJ2-1, with D possibly TRBD2 on 6 matching bases. This receptor was taken from a human donor in a cohort sampled during active COVID-19. Sample: peripheral blood. This CDR3 reads CASSLEAGRYNEQFF. The CDR3 DNA sequence: TGTGCCAGCAGCCTAGAGGCGGGGCGATACAATGAGCAGTTCTTC.